This TCR beta chain is from a study of T cell repertoires in cytomegalovirus infection. For the study at large: Both CMV infection and a matching HLA type were indicated by public TCR beta signatures.

TCRdb analysed the reads with MiXCR anew, one entry per CDR3 protein. The sample includes about 150,000 distinct CDR3 sequences, 23% of them seen just once. This clonotype was picked up a small number of times. Its antigen is currently unknown. Germline trimming cut 5 bases from V and 5 bases from J; bases unmatched to any gene: 7. Germline V gene lookup returns CDR1 SEHNR and CDR2 FQNEAQ (reference sequence). This CDR3 has 15 amino acids. General study results and limits: CMV-specific TCR beta clonotypes restricted by HLA-C were the ones dominating the ex vivo response. Identification of carriers of CMV plus the relevant HLA was achieved through cumulative public TCR beta family frequency.

The V call is TRBV7-9, the J call TRBJ2-2, with 8 bases matching TRBD1. The receptor comes from a human donor in good health (CMV status not recorded). Some clones in this sample may be carry-over from other donors' samples. Material for sequencing was PBMCs. CDR3 sequence reads: CASSQGAGETGELFF. CDR3 sequence (DNA): TGTGCCAGCAGCCAGGGGGCTGGTGAGACCGGGGAGCTGTTTTTT. Filled out from reference TRBV7-9 and TRBJ2-2, the complete variable domain reads DTGVSQNPRHKITKRGQNVTFRCDPISEHNRLYWYRQTLGQGPEFLTYFQNEAQLEKSRLLSDRFSAERPKGSFSTLEIQRTEQGDSAMYLCASSQGAGETGELFFGEGSRLTVL.